This TCR beta chain came from a study of shared clonotypes between healthy human individuals. Study results and caveats: Non-shared clonotypes showed lower generation probabilities than clonotypes common to all four donors.

Trimming removed 3 bases from V and 5 bases from J; junction bases left unmatched: 10. The CDR3 spans 16 residues. CDR1 and CDR2 from the germline V gene are SGDLS and YYNGEE. A remark on this clone: Its cognate antigen is unknown.

Template for every sorted-subset replicate PCR totaled approximately 0.2 ug DNA, 30,000 to 35,000 T cell genomes. The repertoire was sequenced with immunoSEQ multiplex PCR; TCRdb's copy has only in-frame clones and lacks some. Among 2 million to 2.5 million clones, approximately 94% were seen once, and the ten largest hold around 0.13%. The specimen sequenced was naive CD4+ T cells sorted from blood. Regarding subset: CD45RA+ positively selected. This receptor was taken from a man aged 18 to 30 in good health. The chain links TRBV9 to TRBJ2-3; 9 bases line up with TRBD1. As DNA, the CDR3 is TGTGCCAGCAGCGCAATACCCGGGACAGGGCAAGATACGCAGTATTTT. Translating gives CASSAIPGTGQDTQYF.